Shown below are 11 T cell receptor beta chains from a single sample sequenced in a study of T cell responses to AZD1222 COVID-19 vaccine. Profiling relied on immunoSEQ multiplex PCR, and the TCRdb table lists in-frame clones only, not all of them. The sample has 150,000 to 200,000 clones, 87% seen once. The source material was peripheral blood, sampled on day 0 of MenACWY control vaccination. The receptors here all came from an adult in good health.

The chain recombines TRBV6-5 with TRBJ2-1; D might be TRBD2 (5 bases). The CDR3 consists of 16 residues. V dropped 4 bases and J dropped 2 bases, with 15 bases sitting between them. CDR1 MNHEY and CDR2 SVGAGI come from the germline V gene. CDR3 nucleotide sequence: TGTGCCAGCAGTTCCTCCGGGGTTTTGGCCTACAATGAGCAGTTCTTC. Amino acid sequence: CASSSSGVLAYNEQFF.

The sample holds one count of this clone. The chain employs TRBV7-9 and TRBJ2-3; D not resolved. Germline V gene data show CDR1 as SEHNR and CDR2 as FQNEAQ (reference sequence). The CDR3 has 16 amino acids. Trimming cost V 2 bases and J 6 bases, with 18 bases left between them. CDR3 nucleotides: TGTGCCAGCAGCTTATCGGCCCGTGGGCAGCAGGATACGCAGTATTTT. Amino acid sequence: CASSLSARGQQDTQYF.

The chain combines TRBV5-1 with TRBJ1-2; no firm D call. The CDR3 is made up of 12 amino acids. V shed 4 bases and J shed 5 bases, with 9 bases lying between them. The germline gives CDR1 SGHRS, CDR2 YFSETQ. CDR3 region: CASSPGEYGYTF. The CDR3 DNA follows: TGCGCCAGCAGCCCCGGGGAGTATGGCTACACCTTC.

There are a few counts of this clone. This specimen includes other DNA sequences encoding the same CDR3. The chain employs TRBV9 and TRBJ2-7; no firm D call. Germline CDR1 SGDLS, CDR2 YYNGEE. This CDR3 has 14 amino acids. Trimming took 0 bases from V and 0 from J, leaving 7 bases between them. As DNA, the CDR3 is TGTGCCAGCAGCGTAGGGGCGGACTCCTACGAGCAGTACTTC. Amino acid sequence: CASSVGADSYEQYF.

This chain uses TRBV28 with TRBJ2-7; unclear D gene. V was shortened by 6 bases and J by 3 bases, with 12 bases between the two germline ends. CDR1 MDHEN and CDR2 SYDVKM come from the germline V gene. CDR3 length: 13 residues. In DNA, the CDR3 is TGTGCCAGCAGGAAGCAGGAACGCTACGAGCAGTACTTC. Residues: CASRKQERYEQYF.

CDR3 in DNA: TGTGCCAGCAGCCAGGGACAGGGGGCGGGTGGCTACACCTTC. Protein product: CASSQGQGAGGYTF. The chain uses TRBV9 and TRBJ1-2; 12 bases fit TRBD1. Per germline, CDR1 SGDLS and CDR2 YYNGEE. J lost 7 bases, V lost 4 bases, and 5 bases had no gene match. The CDR3 contains 14 residues.

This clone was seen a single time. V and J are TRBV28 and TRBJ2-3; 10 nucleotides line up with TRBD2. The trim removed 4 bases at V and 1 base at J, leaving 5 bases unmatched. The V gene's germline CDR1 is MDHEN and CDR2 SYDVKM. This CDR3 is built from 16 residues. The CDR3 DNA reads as TGTGCCAGCAGTTCACTAAGCGGGGGGGGCACAGATACGCAGTATTTT. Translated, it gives CASSSLSGGGTDTQYF.

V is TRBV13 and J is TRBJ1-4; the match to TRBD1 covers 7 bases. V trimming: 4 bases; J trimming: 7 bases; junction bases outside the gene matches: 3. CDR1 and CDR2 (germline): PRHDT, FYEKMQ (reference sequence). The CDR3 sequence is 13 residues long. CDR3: CASSSTGSEKLFF. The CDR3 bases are TGTGCCAGCAGCTCGACAGGGAGTGAAAAACTGTTTTTT. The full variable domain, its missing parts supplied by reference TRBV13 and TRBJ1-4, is AAGVIQSPRHLIKEKRETATLKCYPIPRHDTVYWYQQGPGQDPQFLISFYEKMQSDKGSIPDRFSAQQFSDYHSELNMSSLELGDSALYFCASSSTGSEKLFFGSGTQLSVL.

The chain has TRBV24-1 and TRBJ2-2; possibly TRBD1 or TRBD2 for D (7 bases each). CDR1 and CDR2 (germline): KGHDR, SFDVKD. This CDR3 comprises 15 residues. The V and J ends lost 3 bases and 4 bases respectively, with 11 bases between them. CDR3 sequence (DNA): TGTGCCACCAGTGATCCCAGGGGGGGCACCGGGGAGCTGTTTTTT. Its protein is CATSDPRGGTGELFF.

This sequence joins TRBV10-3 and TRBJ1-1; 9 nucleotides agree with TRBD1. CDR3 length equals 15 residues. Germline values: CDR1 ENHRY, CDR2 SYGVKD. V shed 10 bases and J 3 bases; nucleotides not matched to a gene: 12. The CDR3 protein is CATLRPGTGYTEAFF. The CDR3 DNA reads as TGTGCCACCCTACGTCCCGGGACAGGGTACACTGAAGCTTTCTTT.

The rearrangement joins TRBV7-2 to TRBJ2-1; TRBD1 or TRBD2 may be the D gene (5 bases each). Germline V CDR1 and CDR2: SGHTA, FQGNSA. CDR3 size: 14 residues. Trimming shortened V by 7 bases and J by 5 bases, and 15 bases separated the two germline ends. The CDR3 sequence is CASTPGTFNNEQFF. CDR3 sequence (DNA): TGTGCCAGCACCCCGGGGACCTTTAACAATGAGCAGTTCTTC.